These 31 T cell receptor beta chains were sequenced from one sample in a study of T cell responses to AZD1222 COVID-19 vaccine. Profiled with immunoSEQ multiplex PCR; TCRdb holds only in-frame clones, not every one. The sample records tens of thousands of clones, approximately 88% being singletons. This specimen consisted of peripheral blood, obtained 28 days after the second AZD1222 dose. These receptors came from an adult who received the AZD1222 COVID-19 vaccine.

This chain connects TRBV7-9 to TRBJ2-5, with TRBD1 identical over 7 bases. V lost 5 bases to trimming and J lost 5 bases; unmatched junction nucleotides: 8. The CDR3 sequence is 14 residues long. From germline, CDR1 is SEHNR and CDR2 FQNEAQ (reference sequence). CDR3 loop: CASSPRQGRETQYF. CDR3 nucleotide sequence: TGTGCCAGCAGCCCCCGACAGGGACGGGAGACCCAGTACTTC.

The rearrangement links TRBV5-1 to TRBJ2-5; weak D call: TRBD2 (5 bases). The CDR3 loop spans 17 amino acids. V was trimmed by 1 base and J by 7 bases, leaving 23 bases between them. Germline assignment: CDR1 SGHRS and CDR2 YFSETQ. CDR3 in amino acids: CASSLYYPRTLDGTQYF. In nucleotides, the CDR3 is TGCGCCAGCAGCTTGTATTATCCCAGGACTCTTGATGGGACCCAGTACTTC.

This rearrangement joins TRBV4-2 to TRBJ2-3, with 8 positions matching TRBD2. The J segment lost 5 bases and the V segment lost 1 base, leaving 20 bases of the junction unmatched. The CDR3 totals 20 residues. Germline-derived CDR1 and CDR2 are LGHNA and YNFKEQ. CDR3 nucleotides: TGTGCCAGCAGCCAAGGGGGGGGGCTAGCGGGCTCCCTATGGGGAGATACGCAGTATTTT. Encoded protein: CASSQGGGLAGSLWGDTQYF.

Only a few counts were recorded for this clone. This chain joins TRBV5-4 and TRBJ2-1; a weak D match, TRBD1 (5 bases). Trimming cost V 4 bases and J 7 bases, with 15 bases left between them. The CDR3 totals 14 residues. CDR1 is SGHNT and CDR2 is YYREEE in the germline V gene (reference sequence). CDR3 nucleotides: TGTGCCAGCAGCCCCTTGGGGCTTCGGAATGAGCAGTTCTTC. Its translation: CASSPLGLRNEQFF. The full variable domain, its missing parts supplied by reference TRBV5-4 and TRBJ2-1, is ETGVTQSPTHLIKTRGQQVTLRCSSQSGHNTVSWYQQALGQGPQFIFQYYREEENGRGNFPPRFSGLQFPNYSSELNVNALELDDSALYLCASSPLGLRNEQFFGPGTRLTVL.

The chain is built from TRBV5-6 and TRBJ2-6; D is possibly TRBD2 (6 bases). The CDR3 totals 19 residues. With 0 bases removed from V and 2 bases from J, the gap between germline ends came to 18 bases. Germline-derived CDR1 and CDR2 are SGHDT and YYEEEE. The DNA for the CDR3 is TGTGCCAGCAGCTTGGTAGCGGTCATAGGTGGGCCTGGGGCCAACGTCCTGACTTTC. Translation gives CASSLVAVIGGPGANVLTF.

V usage is TRBV18 and J usage is TRBJ1-1; 8 nucleotides line up with TRBD1. The CDR3 is 15 residues long. Per the germline V gene, CDR1 is KGHSH and CDR2 is LQKENI. The trim removed 3 bases at V and 6 bases at J, leaving 9 bases unmatched. The CDR3 loop is CASSPPQGAGAEAFF. Written as DNA, the CDR3 is TGTGCCAGCTCACCTCCTCAGGGGGCCGGCGCTGAAGCTTTCTTT.

This chain uses TRBV5-1 with TRBJ2-2; 7 bases agree with TRBD2. Trimming took 0 bases from V and 6 from J; bases not matched to a gene: 5. Germline V gene sequence: CDR1 SGHRS, CDR2 YFSETQ. This CDR3 is built from 15 residues. This chain's CDR3 is CASSLVSGVAGELFF. Written as DNA, the CDR3 is TGCGCCAGCAGCTTGGTGAGCGGGGTTGCCGGGGAGCTGTTTTTT.

This clone was counted a single time. The chain couples TRBV5-1 to TRBJ1-5; D is unresolved. Germline CDR1 SGHRS, CDR2 YFSETQ. The CDR3 is made up of 14 amino acids. V lost 4 bases and J lost 7, with 15 bases in between. As DNA, the CDR3 is TGCGCCAGCAGCCCGGAACATTTAGGGCAGCCCCAGCATTTT. Translation gives CASSPEHLGQPQHF.

The sample holds one count of this clone. The chain is built from TRBV11-2 and TRBJ1-3, with D tentatively TRBD1 (5 bases). This CDR3 comprises 14 residues. Trimming removed 3 bases at V and 3 bases at J, with 9 bases between. In germline, CDR1 is SGHAT, CDR2 FQNNGV. CDR3 protein: CASSLGTIGNTIYF. CDR3 in DNA: TGTGCCAGCAGCTTGGGGACGATTGGAAACACCATATATTTT.

The chain recombines TRBV7-3 with TRBJ2-1; TRBD2 agrees at 10 bases. The length of the CDR3 is 18 residues. After removal of 3 bases from V and 2 bases from J, the junction contained 10 bases not matched to a gene. Germline V gene lookup returns CDR1 SGHTA and CDR2 FQGTGA. The chain's CDR3 is CASSLLPLAGGTYNEQFF. The CDR3 DNA reads as TGTGCCAGCAGCTTGTTGCCTTTAGCGGGAGGTACCTACAATGAGCAGTTCTTC.

The V call is TRBV6-5, the J call TRBJ1-1; maybe TRBD1 (6 bases). The CDR3 spans 13 residues. Per germline, CDR1 MNHEY and CDR2 SVGAGI. Trimming pared 8 bases from V and 6 bases from J, leaving 16 bases between. CDR3 bases: TGTGCCAGCTCATGGGGGGGGCGCCCTGAAGCTTTCTTT. Translation gives CASSWGGRPEAFF.

The rearrangement links TRBV19 to TRBJ2-6; D call uncertain. CDR1 and CDR2 from the germline V gene are LNHDA and SQIVND (reference sequence). The V and J ends lost 7 bases and 0 bases respectively, with 13 bases between them. This CDR3 spans 16 amino acids. The CDR3: CASTPRGRSGANVLTF. CDR3 in DNA: TGTGCCAGTACCCCCAGAGGACGCTCTGGGGCCAACGTCCTGACTTTC.

The chain combines TRBV6-5 with TRBJ1-3, with unresolved D. Germline V gene data show CDR1 as MNHEY and CDR2 as SVGAGI. Trimming left V 7 bases short and J 4 bases short, with 14 bases between. The CDR3 is 14 residues long. Here the CDR3 DNA reads TGTGCCAGCACACTAAGCCAACAGGGAAACACCATATATTTT. Translating gives CASTLSQQGNTIYF.

The chain joins TRBV30 to TRBJ1-1; maybe TRBD1 (5 bases). There are 12 residues in the CDR3. Germline V lookup: CDR1 GTSNPN, CDR2 SVGIG (reference sequence). With 2 bases removed from V and 11 bases from J, the gap between germline ends came to 15 bases. The CDR3 DNA sequence: TGTGCCTGGAGTCGCTCGGCAGGGTGGGCTTTCTTT. This encodes CAWSRSAGWAFF.

This chain joins TRBV19 and TRBJ2-5; 14 nucleotides align to TRBD2. This CDR3 region has 19 residues. Germline V CDR1 and CDR2: LNHDA, SQIVND (reference sequence). Trimming took 5 bases from V and 4 from J; bases not matched to a gene: 15. Here the CDR3 DNA reads TGTGCCAGTAGTTCCTCTACGGGACTAGCGGGAGATGTTCGAGAGACCCAGTACTTC. The encoded protein is CASSSSTGLAGDVRETQYF.

This clone was detected only once. The rearrangement links TRBV11-1 to TRBJ2-2; perhaps D is TRBD1 or TRBD2 (6 bases each). From germline, CDR1 is SGHAT and CDR2 FQDESV (reference sequence). This CDR3 has 15 residues. V was pared by 1 base and J by 6 bases, with 12 bases between. The CDR3 bases are TGTGCCAGCAGCTTAGAGGGGGGTCTTCCCGGGGAGCTGTTTTTT. Amino acid sequence: CASSLEGGLPGELFF.

The chain joins TRBV5-1 to TRBJ1-6; 9 bases match TRBD1. The CDR3 has 15 amino acids. Germline lookup yields CDR1 SGHRS and CDR2 YFSETQ. Trimming removed 4 bases from V and 7 bases from J; junction bases left unmatched: 6. CDR3 nucleotides: TGCGCCAGCAGCCTGGAGGGACAGGGCAATTCACCCCTCCACTTT. Protein product: CASSLEGQGNSPLHF.

This clone was detected once. The rearrangement uses TRBV16 and TRBJ1-4; possibly TRBD1 for D (5 bases). The length of the CDR3 is 15 residues. V was clipped by 4 bases and J by 1 base, with 10 bases between them. CDR1 is KGHSY, CDR2 FQNENV, per germline. The CDR3 DNA sequence: TGTGCCAGCAGCCGACCCGACAGAACTAATGAAAAACTGTTTTTT. The encoded protein is CASSRPDRTNEKLFF.

A single count supports this clone. The chain couples TRBV10-3 to TRBJ1-1; D might be TRBD1 (6 bases). CDR3 length: 16 amino acids. Trimming removed 0 bases from V and 3 bases from J, with 14 bases in between. In germline, CDR1 is ENHRY, CDR2 SYGVKD. The CDR3 DNA sequence: TGTGCCATCAGTGAGTCGGGGGGGACAAGAGACACTGAAGCTTTCTTT. This sequence encodes CAISESGGTRDTEAFF.

The chain joins TRBV5-4 to TRBJ1-2; TRBD1 aligns across 7 bases. The CDR3 runs 16 residues. Trimming at V came to 6 bases and at J to 8 bases, leaving 19 bases not matched to a gene. CDR1 is SGHNT, CDR2 YYREEE, per germline (reference sequence). CDR3 residues: CASNTWVGGGAGGYTF. CDR3 DNA sequence: TGTGCCAGCAACACTTGGGTTGGAGGGGGCGCAGGGGGCTACACCTTC.

V is TRBV30 and J is TRBJ1-4, with TRBD1 matching 7 bases. Germline V gives CDR1 GTSNPN, CDR2 SVGIG (reference sequence). The length of the CDR3 is 15 residues. V shed 3 bases, J shed 4 bases, and the junction held 8 bases outside the gene matches. The CDR3 region is CAWSPGTAFNEKLFF. DNA for the CDR3: TGTGCCTGGAGCCCCGGGACAGCTTTTAATGAAAAACTGTTTTTT.

The chain employs TRBV6-4 and TRBJ1-5; 7 nucleotides line up with TRBD1. Germline V gene lookup returns CDR1 MRHNA and CDR2 SNTAGT. The CDR3 contains 16 residues. Trimming at V came to 7 bases and at J to 0 bases, leaving 9 bases not matched to a gene. CDR3: CASTKTGTYSNQPQHF. The CDR3 DNA reads TGTGCCAGCACCAAGACAGGGACTTATAGCAATCAGCCCCAGCATTTT.

The chain recombines TRBV2 with TRBJ2-7; 12 bases fit TRBD1. The germline V gene has CDR1 SNHLY and CDR2 FYNNEI. The V and J ends lost 6 bases and 6 bases, in that order; junction bases with no gene match: 9. The CDR3 is 15 residues long. The CDR3 DNA sequence: TGTGCCAGCAGCAAACCCACGGGACAGGGGGCCGAGCAGTACTTC. This codes for CASSKPTGQGAEQYF.

V and J are TRBV6-5 and TRBJ2-5, with D perhaps TRBD1 (5 bases). CDR1 is MNHEY, CDR2 SVGAGI, per germline. Between the trimmed V and J ends, which lost 2 bases and 4 bases, there was a span of 14 bases. The CDR3 is 15 residues long. The CDR3 DNA is TGTGCCAGCAGTTACGGCCGCAGGGTCCCAGAGACCCAGTACTTC. Amino acid sequence: CASSYGRRVPETQYF.

The gene calls are TRBV12-3 or TRBV12-4 and TRBJ2-7, with D possibly TRBD2 on 5 matching bases. V lost 7 bases, J lost 3 bases, and 10 bases lay in between. CDR3 length: 12 residues. Here the CDR3 DNA reads TGTGCCAGCACCCGGGGAGACTACGAGCAGTACTTC. It translates to CASTRGDYEQYF.

The CDR3 DNA reads as TGTGCCTGGAGCGGGAGGGCTGAGAATGAGCAGTTCTTC. Amino acid sequence: CAWSGRAENEQFF. V and J are TRBV30 and TRBJ2-1; TRBD2 aligns across 8 bases. The J segment lost 7 bases and the V segment lost 3 bases, leaving 5 bases of the junction unmatched. Per germline, CDR1 GTSNPN and CDR2 SVGIG (reference sequence). CDR3 size: 13 residues.

The chain combines TRBV4-2 with TRBJ2-2, with D maybe TRBD2 (5 bases). The CDR3 spans 15 residues. V lost 4 bases and J lost 4, with 13 bases in between. Germline assignment: CDR1 LGHNA and CDR2 YNFKEQ. CDR3 bases: TGTGCCAGCAGCCCCTCGCGGGCTTCCACCGGGGAGCTGTTTTTT. It encodes CASSPSRASTGELFF.

This chain uses TRBV6-5 with TRBJ2-7; 7 bases are shared with TRBD1. Germline loops: CDR1 MNHEY, CDR2 SVGAGI. This CDR3 region has 14 residues. With V trimmed by 7 bases and J by 2 bases, 8 bases remained unmatched. CDR3 bases: TGTGCCAGCAACCCGACAGGGACCACCTACGAGCAGTACTTC. It specifies CASNPTGTTYEQYF.

This clone was seen once. The V call is TRBV20-1, the J call TRBJ1-4; perhaps TRBD1 as D (5 bases). V lost 3 bases and J 7 bases, leaving 9 bases between the germline ends. The CDR3 totals 12 residues. The germline V gene encodes CDR1 DFQATT and CDR2 SNEGSKA (reference sequence). The CDR3 is CSASAGVEKLFF. CDR3 nucleotides: TGCAGTGCTAGTGCGGGGGTTGAAAAACTGTTTTTT.

The V gene is TRBV7-3, the J gene TRBJ2-3, with TRBD1 identical over 8 bases. The CDR3 runs 17 residues. Per the germline V gene, CDR1 is SGHTA and CDR2 is FQGTGA. Trimming at V came to 1 base and at J to 1 base, leaving 7 bases not matched to a gene. The CDR3 sequence: CASSLRGTGLRTDTQYF. In DNA form, the CDR3 reads TGTGCCAGCAGCTTAAGAGGGACAGGCCTTCGCACAGATACGCAGTATTTT.

The CDR3 bases are TGCGCCAGCAGCTTGGATACTGGGGTGTGGGAGCAGTACTTC. Translated: CASSLDTGVWEQYF. The J gene is TRBJ2-7, the V gene TRBV5-1; D call uncertain. CDR1 SGHRS and CDR2 YFSETQ come from the germline V gene. The CDR3 has 14 residues. Trimming shortened V by 0 bases and J by 7 bases, and 14 bases separated the two germline ends.